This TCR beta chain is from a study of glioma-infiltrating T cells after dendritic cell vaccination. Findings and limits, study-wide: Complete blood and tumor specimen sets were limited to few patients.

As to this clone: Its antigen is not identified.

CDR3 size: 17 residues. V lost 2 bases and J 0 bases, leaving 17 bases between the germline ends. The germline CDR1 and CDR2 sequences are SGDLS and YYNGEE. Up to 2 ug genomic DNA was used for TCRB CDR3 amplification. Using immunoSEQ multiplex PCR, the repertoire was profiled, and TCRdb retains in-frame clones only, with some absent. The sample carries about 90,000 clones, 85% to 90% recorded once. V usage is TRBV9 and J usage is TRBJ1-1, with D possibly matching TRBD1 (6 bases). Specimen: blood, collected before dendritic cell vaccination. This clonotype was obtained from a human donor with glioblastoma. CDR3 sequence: CASSVLRGKGMNTEAFF. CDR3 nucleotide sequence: TGTGCCAGCAGCGTCTTGAGGGGGAAGGGTATGAACACTGAAGCTTTCTTT.